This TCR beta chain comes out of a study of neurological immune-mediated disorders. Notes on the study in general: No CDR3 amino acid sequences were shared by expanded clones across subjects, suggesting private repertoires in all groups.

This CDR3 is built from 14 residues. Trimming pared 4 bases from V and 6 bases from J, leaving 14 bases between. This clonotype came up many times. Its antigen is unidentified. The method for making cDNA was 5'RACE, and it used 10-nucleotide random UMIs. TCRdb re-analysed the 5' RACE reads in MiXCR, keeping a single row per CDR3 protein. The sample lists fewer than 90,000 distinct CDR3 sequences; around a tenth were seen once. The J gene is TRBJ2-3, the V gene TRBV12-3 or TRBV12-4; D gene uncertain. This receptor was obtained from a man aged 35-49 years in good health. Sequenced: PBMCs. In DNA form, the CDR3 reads TGTGCCAGCAGTTCCCGTCCTTCCCGGGATACGCAGTATTTT. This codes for CASSSRPSRDTQYF.